The rows below give T cell receptor beta chains drawn from one sample of a study of tumor-infiltrating lymphocytes in oesophageal squamous cell carcinoma. TCRdb itself ran the PCR reads through MiXCR, one entry per CDR3 protein. The table includes 15,000 to 20,000 distinct CDR3 sequences, just over 40% detected once. The sequencing sample was made of normal esophageal tissue next to the tumor. The receptors were gathered from a male donor with esophageal squamous cell carcinoma. CDR3s include the opening cysteine and the closing phenylalanine or tryptophan. Each record gives: D gene, J gene, V gene, clone size, CDR3 DNA, CDR3 protein. D genes are given only for firm matches. Not every row has a clone size; where given, it reads once, few, many or a size class.

D: NA; J: TRBJ2-6; V: TRBV7-9; size: NA; DNA: TGTGCCAGCGGGCTGGGGGCTTCTGGGGCCAACGTCCTGACTTTC; CDR3: CASGLGASGANVLTF
D: TRBD2; J: TRBJ2-1; V: TRBV10-3; size: medium-sized; DNA: TGTGCCATCAGTGAGTCGATGGCGGGAGACTACAATGAGCAGTTCTTC; CDR3: CAISESMAGDYNEQFF
D: NA; J: TRBJ2-2; V: TRBV4-1; size: many; DNA: TGCGCCAGCGCTTATGTGGGCACCGGGGAGCTGTTTTTT; CDR3: CASAYVGTGELFF
D: TRBD2; J: TRBJ2-1; V: TRBV27; size: few; DNA: TGTGCCACATATCGGGGGGGCGATTACAATGAGCAGTTCTTC; CDR3: CATYRGGDYNEQFF
D: TRBD2; J: TRBJ2-1; V: TRBV7-9; size: NA; DNA: TGTGCCAGCAGCCCTGTAACGGGGGGGACCTACAATGAGCAGTTCTTC; CDR3: CASSPVTGGTYNEQFF
D: NA; J: TRBJ2-7; V: TRBV6-5; size: NA; DNA: TGTGCAAGCAGTAGGGAAACCCCACTTAACTACGAGCAGTACTTC; CDR3: CASSRETPLNYEQYF
D: TRBD1; J: TRBJ2-1; V: TRBV7-3; size: few; DNA: TGTGCCAGCAGCTCCCGACAGGGGGACGAGCAGTTCTTC; CDR3: CASSSRQGDEQFF
D: NA; J: TRBJ2-1; V: TRBV7-6; size: NA; DNA: TGTGCTAGCAGCTTAGCGCTCGGGGGTTTGGGCCTCTCCTACAATGAGCAGTTCTTC; CDR3: CASSLALGGLGLSYNEQFF
D: NA; J: TRBJ1-2; V: TRBV12-3/TRBV12-4; size: NA; DNA: TGTGCCAGCAGTTTTCTCACCGGGGGCTACACCTTC; CDR3: CASSFLTGGYTF
D: TRBD2; J: TRBJ2-3; V: TRBV7-8; size: NA; DNA: TGTGCCAGCAGCTACGGGACTAGCGGCACAGATACGCAGTATTTT; CDR3: CASSYGTSGTDTQYF
D: TRBD1; J: TRBJ1-2; V: TRBV7-9; size: NA; DNA: TGTGCCAGCAGCTTAGGACAGGGGCGCGAGTATGGCTACACCTTC; CDR3: CASSLGQGREYGYTF
D: NA; J: TRBJ2-2; V: TRBV2; size: many; DNA: TGTGCCAGCATCATCAGGGGAGGGACCGGGGAGCTGTTTTTT; CDR3: CASIIRGGTGELFF
D: TRBD1; J: TRBJ2-7; V: TRBV12-3/TRBV12-4; size: NA; DNA: TGTGCCAGCAGAACAGGGGGCCGCTCCTACGAGCAGTACTTC; CDR3: CASRTGGRSYEQYF
D: TRBD2; J: TRBJ2-7; V: TRBV6-1; size: many; DNA: TGTGCCAGCAGCCCCCGGGAGGGGCGCGGCTACGAGCAGTACTTC; CDR3: CASSPREGRGYEQYF
D: NA; J: TRBJ2-7; V: TRBV6-1; size: NA; DNA: TGTGCCAGCAGTGCCTACTCGGTCAATGAGCAGTACTTC; CDR3: CASSAYSVNEQYF
D: TRBD1; J: TRBJ2-1; V: TRBV12-3/TRBV12-4; size: NA; DNA: TGTGCCAGCAGTTTAAGGGACAGGGGGAATGAGCAGTTCTTC; CDR3: CASSLRDRGNEQFF
D: TRBD2; J: TRBJ2-4; V: TRBV7-2; size: NA; DNA: TGTGCCAGCAGCCCCGGGACTAGCAGTCACATTCAGTACTTC; CDR3: CASSPGTSSHIQYF
D: NA; J: TRBJ2-5; V: TRBV7-3; size: NA; DNA: TGTGCCAGCAGCTCAGTAGCAGAAGAGACCCAGTACTTC; CDR3: CASSSVAEETQYF
D: NA; J: TRBJ2-2; V: TRBV12-3/TRBV12-4; size: medium-sized; DNA: TGTGCCAGCAGACCCAGGAACACCGGGGAGCTGTTTTTT; CDR3: CASRPRNTGELFF
D: TRBD2; J: TRBJ2-1; V: TRBV28; size: medium-sized; DNA: TGTGCCAGCAGTCCCGGGACTAGCGGGACCTACAATGAGCAGTTCTTC; CDR3: CASSPGTSGTYNEQFF
D: NA; J: TRBJ1-1; V: TRBV12-3/TRBV12-4; size: NA; DNA: TGTGCCAGCAGTCCACAGGGTGCGAACACTGAAGCTTTCTTT; CDR3: CASSPQGANTEAFF
D: NA; J: TRBJ2-7; V: TRBV28; size: NA; DNA: TGTGCCAGCAGGGCCCCCTACGAGCAGTACTTC; CDR3: CASRAPYEQYF
D: NA; J: TRBJ2-5; V: TRBV7-8; size: NA; DNA: TGTGCCAGCAGCTTAGTGGGTTGGGGGGAGACCCAGTACTTC; CDR3: CASSLVGWGETQYF
D: NA; J: TRBJ2-5; V: TRBV7-2; size: NA; DNA: TGTGCCAGCAGCTCGACGCGGGGAGTCCAAGAGACCCAGTACTTC; CDR3: CASSSTRGVQETQYF
D: NA; J: TRBJ1-6; V: TRBV7-6; size: few; DNA: TGTGCCAGCCGGCGACAGATCGATTCACCCCTCCACTTT; CDR3: CASRRQIDSPLHF
D: TRBD2; J: TRBJ2-1; V: TRBV2; size: NA; DNA: TGTGCCAGCACTAGGGGACTAGCGGGCTCCTACAATGAGCAGTTCTTC; CDR3: CASTRGLAGSYNEQFF
D: NA; J: TRBJ2-1; V: TRBV6-6; size: NA; DNA: TGTGCCAGCAGTTACGGCGGGACAGTGCAGTTCTTC; CDR3: CASSYGGTVQFF
D: NA; J: TRBJ2-7; V: TRBV7-2; size: NA; DNA: TGTGCCAGCAGCTTGGTTGGGTTTGGCGAGCAGTACTTC; CDR3: CASSLVGFGEQYF
D: NA; J: TRBJ2-7; V: TRBV3-1; size: few; DNA: TGTGCCAGCAGCCAAGAGGGGCTGCTAGCGCGGGAGCAGTACTTC; CDR3: CASSQEGLLAREQYF
D: NA; J: TRBJ2-7; V: TRBV5-5; size: many; DNA: TGTGCCAGCTCCCGGCGGGGTGGATGGGAGCAGTACTTC; CDR3: CASSRRGGWEQYF
D: NA; J: TRBJ2-6; V: TRBV24-1; size: NA; DNA: TGTGCCACCGGGGAGGGGGCTGGGGCCAACGTCCTGACTTTC; CDR3: CATGEGAGANVLTF
D: NA; J: TRBJ2-6; V: TRBV12-2; size: NA; DNA: TGTGCACCTTACTTGTTATGGGTTCACCCCTCCACTTTC; CDR3: CAPYLLWVHPSTF
D: NA; J: TRBJ2-5; V: TRBV15; size: many; DNA: TGTGCCACCAGCAGAGAGGAGGGAGTCCGGAGTGAGACCCAGTACTTC; CDR3: CATSREEGVRSETQYF
D: NA; J: TRBJ2-7; V: TRBV7-3; size: few; DNA: TGTGCCAGCAGTCCTCGCGAGGCGGAAGGCGATGAGCAGTACTTC; CDR3: CASSPREAEGDEQYF
D: TRBD2; J: TRBJ2-5; V: TRBV28; size: many; DNA: TGTGCCAGCAACCCTACCGGGACTATTTACAATGAGCAGTACTTC; CDR3: CASNPTGTIYNEQYF
D: NA; J: TRBJ1-5; V: TRBV6-1; size: many; DNA: TGTGCCAGCAGCACCTCAGGGGCCAATCAGCCCCAGCATTTT; CDR3: CASSTSGANQPQHF
D: NA; J: TRBJ1-4; V: TRBV5-1; size: NA; DNA: TGCGCCAGCAGCACAGAAGCAACTAATGAAAAACTGTTTTTT; CDR3: CASSTEATNEKLFF
D: NA; J: TRBJ1-5; V: TRBV19; size: few; DNA: TGTGCCAGTAGGAGTGGGAAAGGGGGCAATCAGCCCCAGCATTTT; CDR3: CASRSGKGGNQPQHF
D: NA; J: TRBJ1-2; V: TRBV7-4; size: NA; DNA: TGTGCCAGCAGCCGAAACGACAGGCCTAACTATGGCTACACCTTC; CDR3: CASSRNDRPNYGYTF
D: NA; J: TRBJ1-3; V: TRBV6-1; size: many; DNA: TGTGCCAGCAGTGAAGACCTTCTGGCTGGAAACACCATATATTTT; CDR3: CASSEDLLAGNTIYF
D: NA; J: TRBJ2-1; V: TRBV7-8; size: NA; DNA: TGTGCCATCAAGGGTGCGTCTCTCTCCTACAATGAGCAGTTCTTC; CDR3: CAIKGASLSYNEQFF
D: NA; J: TRBJ2-5; V: TRBV11-2; size: medium-sized; DNA: TGTGCCAGCAGCTTGCTTGGGGGGAGAGAGACCCAGTACTTC; CDR3: CASSLLGGRETQYF
D: NA; J: TRBJ1-1; V: TRBV7-2; size: few; DNA: TGTGCCAGCAGCTCGTCAGGGGTCGGGAACACTGAAGCTTTCTTT; CDR3: CASSSSGVGNTEAFF
D: TRBD2; J: TRBJ2-1; V: TRBV7-3; size: NA; DNA: TGTGCCAGCAGCTTATCCCTAGCGGGAGGGGTCAATGAGCAGTTCTTC; CDR3: CASSLSLAGGVNEQFF
D: TRBD1; J: TRBJ2-1; V: TRBV12-3/TRBV12-4; size: NA; DNA: TGTGCCAGCAGTCCCCCGGGACAGGATCTATACAATGAGCAGTTCTTC; CDR3: CASSPPGQDLYNEQFF
D: TRBD1; J: TRBJ2-7; V: TRBV19; size: few; DNA: TGTGCCAGTAGTATTTCAGGGGGTTTCTACGAGCAGTACTTC; CDR3: CASSISGGFYEQYF